Listed below are T cell receptor beta chains from one sample, sequenced in a study of early T cells in non-severe SARS-CoV-2 infection. One entry per CDR3 protein, called by TCRdb with MiXCR from the 5' RACE reads. The sample records tens of thousands of distinct CDR3 sequences, under 15% being singletons. This material consisted of whole blood, taken at baseline. All receptors come from an adult who was a healthcare worker with PCR-confirmed SARS-CoV-2 infection or an uninfected control (not recorded which). Each CDR3 is given with its conserved first and last residue. D genes are given only for firm matches. Size is stated for part of the rows, as once, few or many counts, or as a class when the clone is expanded.

clone_size | j_call | v_call | d_call | cdr3_aa | cdr3_nt
- | TRBJ2-1 | TRBV7-2 | TRBD2 | CASSPAGAYNEQFF | TGTGCCAGCAGCCCAGCGGGGGCCTACAATGAGCAGTTCTTC
- | TRBJ1-2 | TRBV9 | TRBD1 | CASTRTGDPIGYTF | TGTGCCAGCACAAGGACAGGGGACCCTATCGGCTACACCTTC
few | TRBJ2-1 | TRBV18 | - | CASSPPQGSNEQFF | TGTGCCAGCTCACCACCGCAGGGGAGCAATGAGCAGTTCTTC
- | TRBJ1-4 | TRBV29-1 | - | CSVCVGESPEKLFF | TGCAGCGTTTGCGTAGGGGAGTCCCCGGAAAAACTGTTTTTT
few | TRBJ2-5 | TRBV7-2 | - | CASSFGGTGPETQYF | TGTGCCAGCAGCTTTGGCGGTACAGGTCCAGAGACCCAGTACTTC
many | TRBJ1-1 | TRBV20-1 | TRBD1 | CSAREGTGRTEAFF | TGCAGTGCTAGAGAAGGGACAGGGCGTACTGAAGCTTTCTTT
medium-sized | TRBJ1-2 | TRBV28 | - | CASSPQPDGLNGYTF | TGTGCCAGCAGTCCCCAACCCGACGGGCTGAATGGCTACACCTTC
- | TRBJ2-7 | TRBV16 | - | CASSAALGTAEQYF | TGTGCCAGCAGCGCGGCTTTGGGGACCGCCGAGCAGTACTTC
many | TRBJ2-7 | TRBV7-9 | - | CASSLVPRGLSYEQYF | TGTGCCAGCAGCTTAGTTCCGCGGGGCCTCTCCTACGAGCAGTACTTC
few | TRBJ2-3 | TRBV28 | - | CASSFSGGNSDTQYF | TGTGCCAGCAGTTTTAGTGGGGGGAACTCAGATACGCAGTATTTT
- | TRBJ1-1 | TRBV5-1 | - | CASSLRQGNTEAFF | TGCGCCAGCAGCTTGCGTCAGGGGAACACTGAAGCTTTCTTT
- | TRBJ2-2 | TRBV28 | - | CAATETNTGELFF | TGTGCCGCAACAGAGACGAACACCGGGGAGCTGTTTTTT
few | TRBJ1-1 | TRBV5-1 | - | CASSLGTRGNTEAFF | TGCGCCAGCAGCTTGGGTACCAGGGGGAACACTGAAGCTTTCTTT
few | TRBJ2-2 | TRBV20-1 | - | CSADPTNTGELFF | TGCAGTGCCGACCCAACGAACACCGGGGAGCTGTTTTTT
few | TRBJ1-4 | TRBV28 | - | CASSLWGGQNEKLFF | TGTGCCAGCAGTTTATGGGGAGGACAGAATGAAAAACTGTTTTTT
many | TRBJ2-2 | TRBV7-9 | - | CASSPPGELFF | TGTGCCAGCAGCCCCCCCGGGGAGCTGTTTTTT
few | TRBJ1-4 | TRBV6-5 | TRBD1 | CASSYAGQGGEKLFF | TGTGCCAGCAGCTACGCGGGACAGGGTGGAGAAAAACTGTTTTTT
- | TRBJ1-2 | TRBV21-1 | - | CASSGDLYGYTF | TGTGCCAGCAGCGGGGATCTCTATGGCTACACCTTC
- | TRBJ2-3 | TRBV7-2 | - | CASSLARGRTDTQYF | TGTGCCAGCAGCTTAGCCCGGGGACGGACAGATACGCAGTATTTT
- | TRBJ2-3 | TRBV6-5 | - | CATRRDPLSTDTQYF | TGTGCCACCCGAAGGGATCCTCTCAGCACAGATACGCAGTATTTT
few | TRBJ1-1 | TRBV7-2 | - | CASSPLAGAGTEAFF | TGTGCCAGCAGCCCCTTGGCTGGGGCGGGCACTGAAGCTTTCTTT
few | TRBJ2-7 | TRBV7-2 | TRBD2 | CASSSGGDYEQYF | TGTGCCAGCAGCTCGGGGGGAGACTACGAGCAGTACTTC
many | TRBJ2-1 | TRBV6-5 | TRBD1 | CASSRQGGPPNEQFF | TGTGCCAGCAGTAGACAGGGGGGGCCCCCCAATGAGCAGTTCTTC
- | TRBJ1-2 | TRBV11-2 | - | CASSPPVGGYVYGYTF | TGTGCCAGCAGCCCCCCGGTAGGGGGTTATGTTTATGGCTACACCTTC
many | TRBJ2-3 | TRBV7-6 | TRBD1 | CASSSAGAGGRDTQYF | TGTGCCAGCAGCTCCGCCGGGGCAGGGGGCAGAGATACGCAGTATTTT
- | TRBJ2-1 | TRBV28 | - | CASSTGPLYNEQFF | TGTGCCAGCAGTACGGGCCCCCTATACAATGAGCAGTTCTTC
- | TRBJ2-7 | TRBV3-1 | TRBD2 | CASSQVAGVSYEQYF | TGTGCCAGCAGCCAAGTTGCGGGGGTATCCTACGAGCAGTACTTC
many | TRBJ2-1 | TRBV19 | - | CASRSYTPEQFF | TGTGCCAGCCGATCTTACACTCCTGAGCAGTTCTTC
few | TRBJ1-5 | TRBV3-1 | - | CASSQAHGNQPQHF | TGTGCCAGCAGCCAAGCTCACGGCAATCAGCCCCAGCATTTT
once | TRBJ2-3 | TRBV28 | - | CATLQASLRSRTDTQYF | TGTGCCACACTACAGGCTTCTCTGCGGTCTCGCACAGATACGCAGTATTTT
many | TRBJ2-3 | TRBV7-2 | - | CASSDRPSDTQYF | TGTGCCAGCAGCGACCGGCCCTCAGATACGCAGTATTTT
- | TRBJ2-3 | TRBV29-1 | - | CSVHIGGVDTQYF | TGCAGCGTACACATAGGAGGGGTGGATACGCAGTATTTT
few | TRBJ1-1 | TRBV20-1 | - | CSASYTMWGSTEAFF | TGCAGTGCTAGCTACACTATGTGGGGGAGCACTGAAGCTTTCTTT
few | TRBJ2-3 | TRBV20-1 | TRBD2 | CSARDRRGGDTQYF | TGCAGTGCTAGAGATAGGCGGGGGGGAGATACGCAGTATTTT
few | TRBJ1-5 | TRBV7-9 | TRBD1 | CASSFGTGYQPQHF | TGTGCCAGCAGCTTCGGGACAGGATATCAGCCCCAGCATTTT
many | TRBJ2-1 | TRBV11-1 | - | CASSLVGQVNEQFF | TGTGCCAGCAGCTTAGTGGGGCAAGTGAATGAGCAGTTCTTC
many | TRBJ2-1 | TRBV7-2 | TRBD2 | CASGKRGGSYNEQFF | TGTGCCAGCGGAAAGCGGGGGGGCTCCTACAATGAGCAGTTCTTC
- | TRBJ2-3 | TRBV20-1 | - | CSARGALARGGTDTQYF | TGCAGTGCTAGAGGAGCCCTAGCCAGGGGTGGGACAGATACGCAGTATTTT
few | TRBJ1-2 | TRBV28 | - | CASSLSGGLVYGYTF | TGTGCCAGCAGTTTATCCGGGGGGCTGGTCTATGGCTACACCTTC
- | TRBJ2-1 | TRBV10-3 | TRBD1 | CAISTGVSYNEQFF | TGTGCCATCAGCACAGGGGTCTCCTACAATGAGCAGTTCTTC
- | TRBJ1-2 | TRBV20-1 | - | CSARELLVQGPGYTF | TGCAGTGCTAGAGAATTACTAGTACAGGGCCCCGGCTACACCTTC
few | TRBJ1-4 | TRBV20-1 | - | CSAPVGTSRREKLFF | TGCAGTGCCCCGGTGGGGACTTCTCGGCGGGAAAAACTGTTTTTT
few | TRBJ1-6 | TRBV5-1 | TRBD1 | CASSLALDRGRSPLHF | TGCGCCAGCAGCTTGGCCCTGGACAGGGGGCGTTCACCCCTCCACTTT
many | TRBJ2-2 | TRBV5-1 | - | CASSLSGFRELFF | TGCGCCAGCAGCCTATCAGGGTTTAGGGAGCTGTTTTTT
- | TRBJ1-1 | TRBV11-2 | - | CASSLAMGTEAFF | TGTGCCAGCAGCTTAGCGATGGGGACTGAAGCTTTCTTT
- | TRBJ2-7 | TRBV6-1 | TRBD1 | CASSLQGADYEQYF | TGTGCCAGTTCCCTACAGGGGGCGGATTACGAGCAGTACTTC
- | TRBJ1-2 | TRBV20-1 | - | CSANEPAGYGYTF | TGCAGTGCTAATGAACCCGCGGGGTATGGCTACACCTTC
- | TRBJ1-2 | TRBV9 | - | CASSVTGHANYGYTF | TGTGCCAGCAGCGTAACGGGTCACGCTAACTATGGCTACACCTTC
few | TRBJ2-3 | TRBV9 | - | CASSSGDYDHTDTQYF | TGTGCCAGCAGCTCGGGGGATTACGACCACACAGATACGCAGTATTTT
- | TRBJ2-5 | TRBV4-3 | - | CASSQGGIPQETQYF | TGCGCCAGCAGCCAAGGGGGGATCCCTCAAGAGACCCAGTACTTC
many | TRBJ2-1 | TRBV9 | - | CASSGQGGYNEQFF | TGTGCCAGCAGTGGCCAGGGAGGCTACAATGAGCAGTTCTTC
few | TRBJ1-1 | TRBV4-1 | TRBD1 | CASSHPGQRNTEAFF | TGCGCCAGCAGCCACCCGGGACAGCGGAACACTGAAGCTTTCTTT
- | TRBJ1-2 | TRBV12-3/TRBV12-4 | - | CASSSARAEGYTF | TGTGCCAGCAGTTCCGCGAGGGCCGAGGGCTACACCTTC